This TCR beta chain was captured by sequencing in a study of blood T cell repertoires in COVID-19. The V end was cut by 1 base, the J end by 3 bases, with 30 bases between. The CDR3 contains 22 residues. Germline assignment: CDR1 MGHRA and CDR2 YSYEKL. The authors' processing: Estimates of nucleated cell counts were drawn from the amplification of reference gene primers. Clones were sequenced by immunoSEQ multiplex PCR, and TCRdb holds only the in-frame ones, with some missing. The V and J calls and clone size come from that table; D and trimming were worked out from the DNA. The sample has 95,000 to 110,000 clones; about 93% are singletons.

This chain connects TRBV4-1 to TRBJ1-4, with D maybe TRBD1 (6 bases). This clonotype was obtained from a woman in her 30s with acute or convalescent COVID-19. The sequenced sample was peripheral blood. CDR3: CASSQAYYPGQTQRGPNEKLFF. Here the CDR3 DNA reads TGCGCCAGCAGCCAAGCCTACTACCCGGGACAAACTCAAAGAGGGCCTAATGAAAAACTGTTTTTT.